These 23 T cell receptor beta chains came from one sample sequenced in a study of T cell repertoires in cytomegalovirus infection. TCRdb ran MiXCR on the reads and lists one entry per CDR3 protein. The data show about 180,000 distinct CDR3 sequences, over 13% seen once. The sequenced sample was PBMCs. All receptors come from a human donor in good health (CMV status not recorded). Some clones in this sample may be carry-over from other donors' samples.

This clonotype was seen only a few times. This rearrangement joins TRBV4-1 to TRBJ2-4; 10 bases match TRBD2. The CDR3 length is 15 residues. Losses at the gene ends were 1 base for V and 5 bases for J; bases not matched to a gene: 2. The germline CDR1 and CDR2 sequences are MGHRA and YSYEKL. The CDR3 region is CASSQASGGENIQYF. The CDR3 coding sequence is TGCGCCAGCAGCCAAGCTAGCGGGGGTGAAAACATTCAGTACTTC.

In this sample, this clonotype turned up many times. The gene calls are TRBV7-6 and TRBJ2-1; 7 bases map to TRBD2. V gave up 1 base and J gave up 4 bases; unmatched junction bases: 7. This CDR3 is 16 amino acids long. Germline V gene data show CDR1 as SGHVS and CDR2 as FNYEAQ. CDR3 sequence reads: CASSLDGSGAYNEQFF. The CDR3 DNA reads TGTGCCAGCAGCTTAGATGGGAGCGGGGCGTACAATGAGCAGTTCTTC.

This clonotype was recorded at least ten times. The chain carries TRBV7-2 and TRBJ1-2, with 9 bases aligning to TRBD1. Looked up from germline, CDR1 is SGHTA and CDR2 is FQGNSA. Losses at the gene ends were 5 bases for V and 11 bases for J; bases not matched to a gene: 15. There are 15 residues in the CDR3. The CDR3 protein is CASSPVAGTGIVYTF. The DNA of the CDR3 is TGTGCCAGCAGCCCAGTCGCCGGGACAGGGATCGTGTACACCTTC.

The CDR3 is CASSQTLGTTNEKLFF. The CDR3, as DNA: TGTGCCAGCAGCCAGACCTTAGGCACAACTAATGAAAAACTGTTTTTT. The V call is TRBV7-9, the J call TRBJ1-4; D gene unclear. Trimming cost V 5 bases and J 0 bases, with 13 bases left between them. The CDR3 sequence is 16 residues long. CDR1 SEHNR and CDR2 FQNEAQ come from the germline V gene (reference sequence).

This clonotype was detected many times. This sequence joins TRBV7-8 and TRBJ1-3; no clear D gene. V was shortened by 2 bases and J by 4 bases, with 24 bases between the two germline ends. The germline gives CDR1 SGHVS, CDR2 FQNEAQ. This CDR3 comprises 19 residues. The CDR3 sequence is CASSLRSRDLLGFGNTIYF. The CDR3 coding sequence is TGTGCCAGCAGCTTAAGAAGCAGAGATCTCCTTGGGTTCGGAAACACCATATATTTT.

As for this clonotype: It may be a read error: a sequence one base away is much more abundant. The V call is TRBV19, the J call TRBJ2-5; the D is unclear. The CDR3 totals 12 residues. V was clipped by 3 bases and J by 7 bases, with 9 bases between them. Germline CDR1 is LNHDA and CDR2 is SQIVND (reference sequence). The DNA for the CDR3 is TGTGCCAGTAGTATGGGGTTTGGGACCCAGTACTTC. Protein product: CASSMGFGTQYF. Complete variable domain (other parts from reference TRBV19 and TRBJ2-5): DGGITQSPKYLFRKEGQNVTLSCEQNLNHDAMYWYRQDPGQGLRLIYYSQIVNDFQKGDIAEGYSVSREKKESFPLTVTSAQKNPTAFYLCASSMGFGTQYFGPGTRLLVL.

This clonotype has at least ten counts. The chain has TRBV7-6 and TRBJ1-1, with 8 bases matching TRBD1. The CDR3 spans 15 residues. Germline V gene sequence: CDR1 SGHVS, CDR2 FNYEAQ. Trimming cost V 5 bases and J 1 base; bases outside gene matches: 6. In DNA, the CDR3 is TGTGCCAGCAGCCCGAGGACAGGGCCGAACACTGAAGCTTTCTTT. This encodes CASSPRTGPNTEAFF.

This chain uses TRBV9 with TRBJ2-1; 8 bases are shared with TRBD1. Germline-derived CDR1 and CDR2 are SGDLS and YYNGEE. The CDR3 contains 16 residues. After removal of 2 bases from V and 2 bases from J, the junction contained 6 bases not matched to a gene. The CDR3 is CASSVATGGPYNEQFF. DNA of the CDR3: TGTGCCAGCAGCGTCGCCACAGGGGGGCCCTACAATGAGCAGTTCTTC.

This rearrangement joins TRBV5-1 to TRBJ1-1; D may be TRBD1 (5 bases). V shed 0 bases and J shed 5 bases, with 11 bases lying between them. The CDR3 is made up of 14 amino acids. CDR1 and CDR2 from the germline V gene are SGHRS and YFSETQ. CDR3 in amino acids: CASSLEVGVTEAFF. For the CDR3, the DNA is TGCGCCAGCAGCTTGGAAGTGGGGGTGACTGAAGCTTTCTTT.

Many counts were recorded for this clonotype. The genes are TRBV2 and TRBJ2-3; the D gene is possibly TRBD1 (5 bases). V was trimmed by 3 bases and J by 1 base, leaving 8 bases between them. The CDR3 extends over 14 amino acids. From germline, CDR1 is SNHLY and CDR2 FYNNEI. CDR3 loop: CASSEDKRTDTQYF. The CDR3 DNA is TGTGCCAGCAGTGAGGACAAGCGCACAGATACGCAGTATTTT.

The table lists this clonotype with a few counts. The gene calls are TRBV3-1 and TRBJ2-1; the match to TRBD2 covers 9 bases. Germline V gene sequence: CDR1 LGHDT, CDR2 YNNKEL (reference sequence). This CDR3 has 15 amino acids. V was clipped by 5 bases and J by 3 bases; unmatched bases: 5. CDR3 nucleotides: TGTGCCAGCAGCTCGACAGCGGGGGGCTACAATGAGCAGTTCTTC. Translated: CASSSTAGGYNEQFF.

This clonotype was seen at least ten times. The chain carries TRBV7-4 and TRBJ1-2; 9 nucleotides agree with TRBD1. Germline assignment: CDR1 SGHVT and CDR2 SQSDAQ. CDR3 length: 15 amino acids. Trimming took 7 bases from V and 7 from J; bases not matched to a gene: 13. DNA for the CDR3: TGTGCCAGCACCAACCGACAGGGGGATTTGGTTGGCTACACCTTC. Translation gives CASTNRQGDLVGYTF.

The gene calls are TRBV6-2 or TRBV6-3 and TRBJ2-3, with TRBD2 matching 7 bases. V was clipped by 2 bases and J by 3 bases; unmatched bases: 5. The CDR3 consists of 15 residues. CDR1 and CDR2 from the germline V gene are MNHEY and SVGEGT. The CDR3 DNA follows: TGTGCCAGCAGTTACGGCGGGAGTGGGACAGATACGCAGTATTTT. As protein: CASSYGGSGTDTQYF.

The genes are TRBV7-9 and TRBJ1-5; D is perhaps TRBD1 (6 bases). CDR1 SEHNR and CDR2 FQNEAQ come from the germline V gene (reference sequence). Trimming left V 1 base short and J 3 bases short, with 10 bases between. CDR3 length equals 15 residues. This CDR3 reads CASSLGQAINQPQHF. The CDR3 DNA is TGTGCCAGCAGCTTAGGACAGGCCATCAATCAGCCCCAGCATTTT.

This clonotype was counted only a few times. The chain combines TRBV19 with TRBJ1-2; 9 positions agree with TRBD1. The length of the CDR3 is 11 residues. After removal of 8 bases from V and 7 bases from J, the junction contained 2 bases not matched to a gene. CDR1 and CDR2 from the germline V gene are LNHDA and SQIVND (reference sequence). CDR3 sequence reads: CASSDRGGYTF. CDR3 nucleotide sequence: TGTGCCAGTTCGGACAGGGGTGGCTACACCTTC.

This clonotype has ten or more counts. The genes are TRBV7-8 and TRBJ2-3; D is possibly TRBD2 (5 bases). The CDR3 consists of 16 residues. Germline CDR1 reads SGHVS; CDR2 reads FQNEAQ. Trimming left V 1 base short and J 1 base short, with 12 bases between. In DNA, the CDR3 is TGTGCCAGCAGCTTAGATCGGCCTAGCCGCACAGATACGCAGTATTTT. It translates to CASSLDRPSRTDTQYF.

This clonotype occurred many times. The chain uses TRBV7-2 and TRBJ2-1; possible D gene TRBD2, 5 bases. This CDR3 has 13 amino acids. Trimming removed 8 bases at V and 2 bases at J, with 10 bases between. Germline V gene sequence: CDR1 SGHTA, CDR2 FQGNSA. For the CDR3, the DNA is TGTGCCAGCCGGCGGGTGGCCTACAATGAGCAGTTCTTC. The encoded protein is CASRRVAYNEQFF.

This clonotype has only a few counts. J is TRBJ2-1 and V is TRBV29-1; D remains unclear. Germline V lookup: CDR1 SQVTM, CDR2 ANQGSEA. V lost 4 bases, J lost 12 bases, and 7 bases lay in between. The CDR3 is 9 residues long. Here the CDR3 DNA reads TGCAGCGTTGGCGACGGGCAGTTCTTC. Translating gives CSVGDGQFF.

This clonotype was detected ten times or more. The V gene is TRBV6-6, the J gene TRBJ1-5; 7 bases align to TRBD1. Germline-derived CDR1 and CDR2 are MNHNY and SVGAGI (reference sequence). V shed 4 bases and J 4 bases; nucleotides not matched to a gene: 4. CDR3 length equals 14 residues. The CDR3 nucleotides are TGTGCCAGCAGTTCCGGACAGGCGAATCAGCCCCAGCATTTT. Amino acid sequence: CASSSGQANQPQHF.

This clonotype occurred a few times. The gene calls are TRBV19 and TRBJ2-5, with 7 bases fitting TRBD2. The junction had 4 bases not matched to a gene; V was cut back by 4 bases and J by 5 bases. Germline V gene sequence: CDR1 LNHDA, CDR2 SQIVND (reference sequence). The CDR3 length is 13 residues. The CDR3 loop reads CASSTGGVETQYF. The CDR3, as DNA: TGTGCCAGTAGTACGGGAGGCGTGGAGACCCAGTACTTC.

This clonotype has at least ten counts. The chain is built from TRBV6-6 and TRBJ2-7; TRBD2 matches 10 bases. The V and J ends lost 6 bases and 0 bases, in that order; junction bases with no gene match: 14. The CDR3 totals 18 residues. Germline V gene sequence: CDR1 MNHNY, CDR2 SVGAGI (reference sequence). The DNA of the CDR3 is TGTGCCAGCAGCCCCGGGGTAGCGGGAGGCCGCGTCTCCTACGAGCAGTACTTC. Its translation is CASSPGVAGGRVSYEQYF.

The gene calls are TRBV19 and TRBJ1-1, with D possibly TRBD1 on 5 matching bases. Trimming removed 7 bases at V and 0 bases at J, with 21 bases between. The CDR3 is 17 residues long. Per the germline V gene, CDR1 is LNHDA and CDR2 is SQIVND (reference sequence). The CDR3, as DNA: TGTGCCAGTACCAAGGACAAGACAAGGTTTTTGAACACTGAAGCTTTCTTT. Its protein is CASTKDKTRFLNTEAFF.

This clonotype showed up just a few times. The chain carries TRBV2 and TRBJ2-2; TRBD1 aligns across 10 bases. V was clipped by 8 bases and J by 5 bases; unmatched bases: 5. Germline V CDR1 and CDR2: SNHLY, FYNNEI. The CDR3 has 14 residues. Here the CDR3 reads CASLRQGATGELFF. CDR3 bases: TGTGCCAGCCTTAGACAGGGGGCTACCGGGGAGCTGTTTTTT.